This entry concerns a single TCR beta chain. This clonotype was found a few times. No antigen is known for it. Within one base of it there is no much larger clone, and no base qualities were kept. Libraries of naive CD8 T cells were built from about 20,000 to 1,000,000 sorted cells, with 10%, 30% or 50% of the purified RNA used. Naive CD8 T cells, defined as CD8+CD4-CCR7+CD45RA+, were FACS-sorted into RLT Plus buffer on a BD FACSAria II. To test detection sensitivity, Jurkat RNA equivalent to ten TCR copies was spiked into samples of about 20,000-1,100,000 naive CD8 T cells. Enrichment of CD8 T cells was performed with RosetteSep CD8+ T Cell Enrichment Cocktail and Ficoll-Paque, after which ACK red cell lysis was carried out. Library preparation used PCR. The instrument was a NextSeq 500. Bulk TCR libraries were prepared as previously described, using TCR primers listed in Table S5. Purification of total RNA was performed with the Qiagen AllPrep DNA/RNA kit. Before analysis, reads from multiple sequencing runs of the same library were pooled. The authors' analysis ran thus. Reads were retained only if their TCR constant sequence matched exactly, and those retained reads were trimmed to 150 nt and grouped according to their 12-nt molecular barcodes. Reads in each barcode group were sub-clustered using a 15% Levenshtein threshold, and a quality-weighted consensus sequence was built for each RNA molecule. Non-functional sequences were filtered out, along with any lower-count sequence sitting one edit away from another sequence. On the basis of fitting two negative binomial distributions, barcode sub-clusters with fewer than 20% of the maximum read count were discarded. The raw public reads went through TCRdb reprocessing: fastp at Q25, MiXCR clone calling, in-frame beta chains kept. Entries are consolidated by CDR3 protein sequence, retaining the most common genes and DNA. What appears here as the V and J calls and clone size reflects TCRdb's work, not the paper's. Recorded for this sample are about half a million distinct CDR3 sequences; around 23% of them occurred a single time. The ten biggest clones cover 0.7% to 0.9% of the sample.

CDR1 and CDR2, per the germline V gene, are SGDLS and YYNGEE. From cysteine to phenylalanine, the CDR3 is 12 amino acids long. The CDR3 DNA has 36 bases and is translated from base 1. The V end loses 0 bases and the J end loses 8 bases, and a stretch of 6 bases separates them. The data were obtained in a study of molecular identifiers for immune sequencing clone quantification (dated by TCRdb to between 2017 and 2018). With respect to the entire study: For a replicate experiment, the RNA from either approximately 20,000 or 100,000 naive CD8 T cells was divided into five aliquots, and four of those aliquots went on to sequencing. This methods study benchmarked molecular-identifier clustering-based TCR repertoire sequencing (MIDCIRS) and TCR RNA copy counting, using CD8 T cells to do so.

Study-wide conclusions, independent of this receptor: Spiked-in Jurkat TCR RNA equivalent to a single cell was reported to be detectable even among fewer than 1.2 million naive CD8 T cells. Highly expanded clone sizes could be underestimated because identical TCR molecules may share a barcode. Modeling estimated about 2.8 recovered TCR RNA copies per cell, compared with about 10 by digital PCR, which implies roughly 30% capture efficiency. Clones above 20 RNA copies held over 99% of molecules in CMV-specific effector cells but under 1% in naive cells. When barcode sub-clustering was left out, chimeric consensus sequences inflated TCR diversity, with chimeras reaching as high as 47%. Naive libraries contained spiked-in Jurkat TCR RNA (10 copies' worth), which is not part of the donor repertoire.

The sequenced material came from naive CD8+ T cells from blood, with Jurkat cell RNA spiked in. Sample cell subset or site, as interpreted from the label and publication: FACS-sorted CD8+CD4-CCR7+CD45RA+ naive T cells. The receptor was isolated from a human donor in good health. Some libraries in this study had Jurkat cell RNA spiked in. The chain employs TRBV9 and TRBJ1-3, with no confident D gene call. The CDR3 reads as follows: CASSVEGDTIYF. In nucleotides, the sequence is TGTGCCAGCAGCGTAGAGGGAGACACCATATATTTT.